The 6 T cell receptor beta chains presented below share a single source sample, sequenced in a study of cytomegalovirus exposure and HLA in healthy donors. A multiplex PCR was run with 60 Vbeta primers and 13 Jbeta primers. Repertoires were generated with immunoSEQ multiplex PCR, while TCRdb's copy carries only in-frame clones and drops some. The sample lists around 90,000 clones; roughly four fifths were seen once. Sequencing was carried out using PBMCs. These receptors came from a man between 50 and 59 years old in good health and CMV-seronegative.

This rearrangement joins TRBV6-1 to TRBJ2-7, with D possibly TRBD2 on 6 matching bases. Germline CDR1 reads MNHNS; CDR2 reads SASEGT. Trimming pared 5 bases from V and 5 bases from J, leaving 13 bases between. This CDR3 comprises 13 residues. CDR3 nucleotides: TGTGCCAGCAGTATGGGACTCCGCGACGAGCAGTACTTC. This encodes CASSMGLRDEQYF.

The chain recombines TRBV5-6 with TRBJ1-2; 7 positions match TRBD1. The germline gives CDR1 SGHDT, CDR2 YYEEEE. The CDR3 is 13 amino acids. The ends lost 4 bases at V and 3 bases at J; junction bases unmatched: 3. CDR3 sequence reads: CASSHGTDYGYTF. The CDR3 DNA follows: TGTGCCAGCAGCCACGGGACAGACTATGGCTACACCTTC.

This clone was detected once. The chain combines TRBV20-1 with TRBJ1-1; D is perhaps TRBD1 (6 bases). The CDR3 is 11 amino acids. Germline assignment: CDR1 DFQATT and CDR2 SNEGSKA (reference sequence). V was clipped by 6 bases and J by 1 base, with 6 bases between them. CDR3 nucleotide sequence: TGCAGTGCGGACAGGAACACTGAAGCTTTCTTT. Its translation is CSADRNTEAFF.

The CDR3 DNA reads TGTGCCAGCAGCTTAGATATCGGGGCCCAGTACTTC. It specifies CASSLDIGAQYF. The chain has TRBV7-2 and TRBJ2-5; weak D call: TRBD2 (5 bases). Looked up from germline, CDR1 is SGHTA and CDR2 is FQGNSA. V was clipped by 1 base and J by 9 bases, with 9 bases between them. There are 12 residues in the CDR3.

The chain is built from TRBV7-2 and TRBJ1-2, with D uncertain. The CDR3 has 13 amino acids. The germline V gene has CDR1 SGHTA and CDR2 FQGNSA. Trimming removed 1 base at V and 8 bases at J, with 11 bases between. The CDR3 DNA reads TGTGCCAGCAGCTTAGAGTTGCGGAGAGGCTACACCTTC. Encoded protein: CASSLELRRGYTF.

This clone was seen only once. This rearrangement joins TRBV7-9 to TRBJ2-4; TRBD2 aligns across 11 bases. Germline CDR1 is SEHNR and CDR2 is FQNEAQ (reference sequence). This CDR3 comprises 19 residues. After removal of 2 bases from V and 1 base from J, the junction contained 10 bases not matched to a gene. The CDR3 loop reads CASSLPLAGEVFAKNIQYF. CDR3 in DNA: TGTGCCAGCAGCTTACCACTAGCGGGAGAAGTTTTCGCCAAAAACATTCAGTACTTC.